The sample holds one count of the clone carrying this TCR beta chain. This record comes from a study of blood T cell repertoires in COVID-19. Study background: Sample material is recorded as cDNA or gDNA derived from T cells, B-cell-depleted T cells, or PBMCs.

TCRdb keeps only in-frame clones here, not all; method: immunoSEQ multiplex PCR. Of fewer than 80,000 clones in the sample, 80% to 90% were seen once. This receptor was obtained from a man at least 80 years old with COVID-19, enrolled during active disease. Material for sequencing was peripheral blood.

The CDR3 coding sequence is TGCGCCAGCAGCCCTGGGACAGGTCCACGGGTAACAGATACGCAGTATTTT. It specifies CASSPGTGPRVTDTQYF. The chain has TRBV10-1 and TRBJ2-3; 8 nucleotides agree with TRBD1. After removal of 6 bases from V and 3 bases from J, the junction contained 14 bases not matched to a gene. The CDR3 loop spans 17 amino acids. Germline-derived CDR1 and CDR2 are WNHNN and SYGVQD (reference sequence).